Sequencing of this T cell receptor beta chain was carried out in a study of graft-versus-host responses after intestinal transplantation. Study summary: In this cohort, recipients had multivisceral, liver-intestinal, or isolated intestinal transplants. General study results and limits: Marrow from the recipient contained GvH clones, some of which had appeared first in ileum or blood.

Profiling relied on immunoSEQ multiplex PCR, and the TCRdb table lists in-frame clones only, not all of them. The sample contains 23,000 or so clones, 80% to 95% of which appear only once. Of note for this clone: As yet, its antigen is unknown.

V shed 3 bases and J 4 bases; nucleotides not matched to a gene: 3. The germline gives CDR1 SGHRS, CDR2 YFSETQ. This CDR3 is 14 amino acids long. The sample here was PBMCs, taken 18 days after transplant. The clonotype comes from a human patient who received an intestinal transplant, so some T cells may come from the graft donor. The gene calls are TRBV5-1 and TRBJ2-3, with 9 bases lining up with TRBD1. Written as DNA, the CDR3 is TGCGCCAGCAGCTGGACAGGGGAGGCAGATACGCAGTATTTT. Its translation: CASSWTGEADTQYF.